This is a list of T cell receptor beta chains from one sample in a study of a mutant IDH1 vaccine in newly diagnosed glioma. Assay: immunoSEQ multiplex PCR; the TCRdb copy retains only in-frame clones and omits some. The sample consists of tens of thousands of clones, approximately 84% of them appearing once. Their cognate antigens are unknown. The sample was PBMCs, taken from a glioma patient whose treatment included an IDH1 peptide vaccine. The receptor set was obtained from a woman aged 30 to 39 with glioma. Some clones in this sample may be carry-over from other donors' samples. The conserved cysteine and the conserved F or W are not part of the CDR3 here. The D gene is left open where the match is weak.

J,D,V,CDR3
TRBJ2-3,-,TRBV5-6,ASSLAQGRDTQY
TRBJ2-2,-,TRBV2,ASSRIGELF
TRBJ1-1,-,TRBV5-4,ASSLGLTGNTEAF
TRBJ2-3,TRBD2,TRBV5-4,ASSIKRERGTDTQY
TRBJ2-3,-,TRBV29-1,SVEISGEEDTQY
TRBJ2-5,-,TRBV11-2,ASSPIRGGRQTQY
TRBJ1-3,-,TRBV25-1,ASSESGGVGNTIY
TRBJ1-2,-,TRBV28,ASSFGIGGYT
TRBJ2-7,TRBD2,TRBV6-1,ASSVGTSGKGEQY
TRBJ2-2,-,TRBV7-9,ASSLGTANTGELF
TRBJ2-1,-,TRBV5-1,ASTAGAGGLYNEQF
TRBJ1-2,-,TRBV19,ASSPGPSAYGYT
TRBJ2-7,TRBD1,TRBV19,ASSIGTGGSYEQY
TRBJ2-1,-,TRBV2,ASSGDSNEQF
TRBJ2-5,TRBD1,TRBV6-1,ASSDGTGWAETQY
TRBJ2-7,TRBD2,TRBV12-5,ASGLVAGGPYEQY
TRBJ2-7,TRBD1,TRBV7-9,ASSRPGQFYEQY
TRBJ2-5,-,TRBV4-1,ASSQDRGQGRKGQETQY
TRBJ1-5,-,TRBV19,ASRWGRGSNQPQH
TRBJ1-2,TRBD1,TRBV19,ASRNQDRSNYGYT
TRBJ1-1,-,TRBV28,ASSLGNTEAF
TRBJ1-2,-,TRBV29-1,SATGGGRTNYGYT
TRBJ1-4,-,TRBV19,ASKGLIVEKLF
TRBJ2-7,-,TRBV19,ASSKRMSSYEQY
TRBJ2-6,-,TRBV2,ASSESAGANVLT
TRBJ2-1,TRBD1,TRBV10-3,AIRSWTGGNNEQF
TRBJ2-3,-,TRBV9,ASSVDGDTQY
TRBJ2-7,-,TRBV30,AWNLGRSSYEQY
TRBJ2-7,-,TRBV5-4,ASSPAPGPAYEQY
TRBJ1-5,-,TRBV6-5,ASSYLGGDQPQH
TRBJ1-1,-,TRBV30,AWTTGTEAF
TRBJ1-4,-,TRBV28,AGQTNEKLF
TRBJ1-2,-,TRBV5-4,ASSLDRVRGYT
TRBJ1-1,-,TRBV5-1,ASRRAGMNTEAF
TRBJ1-2,-,TRBV11-2,ASSPSRGYT
TRBJ1-3,TRBD1,TRBV19,ASSRSTGESGNTIY
TRBJ1-6,-,TRBV13,ASSHHRDSPLH
TRBJ1-2,-,TRBV6-5,ASTPGAGGYGYT
TRBJ2-1,-,TRBV9,ASSGNNEQF
TRBJ2-1,-,TRBV6-5,ASSPVGDEQF
TRBJ1-2,-,TRBV18,ASSPDTAEYGYT
TRBJ2-7,-,TRBV4-2,ASSQEEGFYEQY
TRBJ1-2,-,TRBV2,ASSPRQHYGYT
TRBJ1-4,-,TRBV2,ASSEQGRTNEKLF
TRBJ1-4,-,TRBV4-1,ASSQGGKLF
TRBJ2-4,-,TRBV5-1,ASSLEGGKGFGNIQY
TRBJ1-2,-,TRBV6-5,ASSYYGQYGYT
TRBJ1-3,-,TRBV5-6,ASSLKDVTLGYTIY
TRBJ2-7,TRBD2,TRBV7-2,ASSLEWTSNEQY
TRBJ2-6,TRBD1,TRBV27,ASSFRDRGSGANVLT
TRBJ2-5,-,TRBV14,ASSQEETQY
TRBJ1-5,-,TRBV15,ATSSPQEPQH
TRBJ2-3,-,TRBV2,ATFWGWTDTQY
TRBJ1-1,TRBD1,TRBV19,ASSNPGGVDTEAF
TRBJ2-3,-,TRBV5-4,ASSTPGRVTDTQY
TRBJ2-7,-,TRBV19,ASSPRGGHYEQY
TRBJ2-7,TRBD2,TRBV7-9,ASRGDGMDEQY
TRBJ1-2,TRBD1,TRBV6-5,ASRPGTESSYT
TRBJ2-7,TRBD1,TRBV19,ASSTQGTDTYEQY